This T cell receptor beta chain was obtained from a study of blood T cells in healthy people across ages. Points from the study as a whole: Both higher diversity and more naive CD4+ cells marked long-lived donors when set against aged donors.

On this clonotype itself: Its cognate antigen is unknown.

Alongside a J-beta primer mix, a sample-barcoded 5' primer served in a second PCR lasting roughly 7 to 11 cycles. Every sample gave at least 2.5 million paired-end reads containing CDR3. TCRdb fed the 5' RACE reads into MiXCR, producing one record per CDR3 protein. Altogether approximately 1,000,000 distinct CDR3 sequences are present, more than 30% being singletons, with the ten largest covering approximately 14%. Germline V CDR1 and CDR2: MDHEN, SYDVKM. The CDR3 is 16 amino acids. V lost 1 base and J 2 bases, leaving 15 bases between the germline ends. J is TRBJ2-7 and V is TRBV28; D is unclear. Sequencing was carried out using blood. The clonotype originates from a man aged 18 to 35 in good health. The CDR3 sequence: CASSLSAHQIPYEQYF. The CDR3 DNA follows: TGTGCCAGCAGTTTATCCGCGCACCAAATTCCCTACGAGCAGTACTTC.